This T cell receptor (beta chain) was found in a study of technical replicates of blood from a handful of donors. The CDR3 runs 13 residues. The germline CDR1 and CDR2 sequences are SGHNT and YYREEE (reference sequence). Trimming removed 5 bases at V and 4 bases at J, with 7 bases between. TCRdb's table, derived via immunoSEQ multiplex PCR, lists solely in-frame clones and lacks some. The sample comprises tens of thousands of clones, more than 85% of which are singletons, and 0.35% to 0.45% rests with the top ten. V and J are TRBV5-4 and TRBJ2-6; no reliable D call. This sequence originates from a human donor in good health. The sample taken for sequencing was T cells isolated from PBMCs. The CDR3 DNA follows: TGTGCCAGCAGAAATACAGGGGCCAACGTCCTGACTTTC. This gives the protein CASRNTGANVLTF. The whole variable domain, filled in from reference TRBV5-4 and TRBJ2-6, reads ETGVTQSPTHLIKTRGQQVTLRCSSQSGHNTVSWYQQALGQGPQFIFQYYREEENGRGNFPPRFSGLQFPNYSSELNVNALELDDSALYLCASRNTGANVLTFGAGSRLTVL.